This T cell receptor (beta chain) appears in the sequencing data of a study of OX40 agonist ivuxolimab in advanced cancers. Repertoires were generated with immunoSEQ multiplex PCR, while TCRdb's copy carries only in-frame clones and drops some. The profile shows approximately 58,000 clones, 84% of them singletons. This clone was counted a few times. Germline lookup yields CDR1 ENHRY and CDR2 SYGVKD. The V gene end was trimmed by 2 bases and the J gene end by 2 bases; junction bases not matched to a gene: 8. The CDR3 is 16 amino acids. Sequenced material: CD4+ or CD8+ T cells sorted from blood, taken in a trial of the OX40 agonist ivuxolimab. V is TRBV10-3 and J is TRBJ2-7; 8 bases map to TRBD1. This TCR came from an adult with an advanced solid tumor such as melanoma, head and neck, liver or kidney cancer. The CDR3: CAISEPTGQGPYEQYF. The CDR3 DNA sequence: TGTGCCATCAGTGAGCCGACTGGACAGGGCCCCTACGAGCAGTACTTC.